This TCR beta chain originates from a study of cytomegalovirus exposure and HLA in healthy donors. This clone has a single count. Its antigen is not identified. Researchers ran the PCR with 60 Vbeta and 13 Jbeta primers. Data came from immunoSEQ multiplex PCR; TCRdb stores just in-frame clones and leaves some out. In the table there are about 150,000 clones, about 83% of which are singletons. Whole-study results and caveats: In a later analysis, at a false discovery rate of 0.05, roughly 18,000 TCR beta sequences were associated with HLA alleles. The HLA-A and HLA-B alleles of most subjects were reportedly predicted accurately from TCR beta sequences. When the data were analyzed later, several of the most significant clusters appeared to be linked to common viral pathogens. By a later analysis, the bulk of CMV-associated TCR beta chains appeared HLA-restricted.

Sequencing used PBMCs. The origin of this receptor is a man between 35 and 55 years old in good health and CMV-seropositive.

The CDR3 is CASSDEQGVRETQYF. For the CDR3, the DNA is TGTGCCAGCAGCGACGAACAGGGGGTCCGAGAGACCCAGTACTTC. The chain links TRBV28 to TRBJ2-5; TRBD1 aligns across 8 bases. Trimming cost V 6 bases and J 4 bases; bases outside gene matches: 10. Germline V gene data show CDR1 as MDHEN and CDR2 as SYDVKM. The CDR3 has 15 residues. Using reference TRBV28 and TRBJ2-5 for the parts outside the CDR3, the full variable domain is DVKVTQSSRYLVKRTGEKVFLECVQDMDHENMFWYRQDPGLGLRLIYFSYDVKMKEKGDIPEGYSVSREKKERFSLILESASTNQTSMYLCASSDEQGVRETQYFGPGTRLLVL.